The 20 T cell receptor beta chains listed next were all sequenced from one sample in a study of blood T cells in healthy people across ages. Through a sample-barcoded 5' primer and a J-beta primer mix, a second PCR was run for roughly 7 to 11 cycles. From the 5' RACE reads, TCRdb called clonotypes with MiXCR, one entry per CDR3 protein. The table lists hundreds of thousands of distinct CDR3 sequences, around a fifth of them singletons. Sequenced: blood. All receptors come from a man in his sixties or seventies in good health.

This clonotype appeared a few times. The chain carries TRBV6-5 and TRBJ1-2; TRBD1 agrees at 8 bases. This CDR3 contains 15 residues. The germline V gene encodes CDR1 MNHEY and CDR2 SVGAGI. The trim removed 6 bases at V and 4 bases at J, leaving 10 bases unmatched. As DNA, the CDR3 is TGTGCCAGCAGCCCAGCCGACAGGGGACGCTATGGCTACACCTTC. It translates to CASSPADRGRYGYTF.

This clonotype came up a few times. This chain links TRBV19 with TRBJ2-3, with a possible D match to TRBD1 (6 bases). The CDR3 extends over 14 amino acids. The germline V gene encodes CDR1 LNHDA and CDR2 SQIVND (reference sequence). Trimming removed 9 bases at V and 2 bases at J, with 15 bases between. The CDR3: CARTTGKNTDTQYF. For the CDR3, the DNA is TGTGCCAGAACCACAGGGAAGAACACAGATACGCAGTATTTT.

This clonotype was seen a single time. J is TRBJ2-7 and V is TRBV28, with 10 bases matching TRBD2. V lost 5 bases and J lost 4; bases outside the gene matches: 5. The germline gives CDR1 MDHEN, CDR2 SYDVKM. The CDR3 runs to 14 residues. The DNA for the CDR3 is TGTGCCAGCAGTGGTGGACTAGCGGTTTACGAGCAGTACTTC. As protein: CASSGGLAVYEQYF.

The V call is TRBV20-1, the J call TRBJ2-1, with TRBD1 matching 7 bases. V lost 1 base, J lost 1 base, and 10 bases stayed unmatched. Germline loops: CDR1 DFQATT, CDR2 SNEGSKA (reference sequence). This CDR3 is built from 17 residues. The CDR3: CSARAADRLGSYNEQFF. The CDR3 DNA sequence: TGCAGTGCTAGAGCTGCGGACAGGTTAGGGTCCTACAATGAGCAGTTCTTC.

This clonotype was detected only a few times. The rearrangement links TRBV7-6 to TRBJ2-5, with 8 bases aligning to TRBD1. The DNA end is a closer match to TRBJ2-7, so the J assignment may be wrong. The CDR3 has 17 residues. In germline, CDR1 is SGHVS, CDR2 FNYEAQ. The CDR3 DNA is TGTGCCAGCAGCTTAGAATTGGGGACAGGAAACTCCTACGAGCAGTACTTC. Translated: CASSLELGTGNSYEQYF.

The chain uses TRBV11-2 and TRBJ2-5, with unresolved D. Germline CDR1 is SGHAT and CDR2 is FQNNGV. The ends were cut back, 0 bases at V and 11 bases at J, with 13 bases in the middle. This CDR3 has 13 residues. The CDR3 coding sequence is TGTGCCAGCAGCTTAGACCACAGAGTGGTGCAGTACTTC. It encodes CASSLDHRVVQYF. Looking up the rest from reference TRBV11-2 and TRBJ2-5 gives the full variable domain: EAGVAQSPRYKIIEKRQSVAFWCNPISGHATLYWYQQILGQGPKLLIQFQNNGVVDDSQLPKDRFSAERLKGVDSTLKIQPAKLEDSAVYLCASSLDHRVVQYFGPGTRLLVL.

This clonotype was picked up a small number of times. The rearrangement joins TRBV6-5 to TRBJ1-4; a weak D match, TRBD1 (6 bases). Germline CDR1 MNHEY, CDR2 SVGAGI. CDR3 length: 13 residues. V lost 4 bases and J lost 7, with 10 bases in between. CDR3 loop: CASSSLRGEKLFF. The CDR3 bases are TGTGCCAGCAGTTCACTCAGGGGTGAAAAACTGTTTTTT.

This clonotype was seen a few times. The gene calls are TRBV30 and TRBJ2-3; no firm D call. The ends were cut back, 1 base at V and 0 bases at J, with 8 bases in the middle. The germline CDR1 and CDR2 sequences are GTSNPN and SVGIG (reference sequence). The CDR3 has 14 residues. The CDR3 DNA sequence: TGTGCCTGGAGTGGAGGCCTCAGCACAGATACGCAGTATTTT. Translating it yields CAWSGGLSTDTQYF. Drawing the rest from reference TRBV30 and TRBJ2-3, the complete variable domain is SQTIHQWPATLVQPVGSPLSLECTVEGTSNPNLYWYRQAAGRGLQLLFYSVGIGQISSEVPQNLSASRPQDRQFILSSKKLLLSDSGFYLCAWSGGLSTDTQYFGPGTRLTVL.

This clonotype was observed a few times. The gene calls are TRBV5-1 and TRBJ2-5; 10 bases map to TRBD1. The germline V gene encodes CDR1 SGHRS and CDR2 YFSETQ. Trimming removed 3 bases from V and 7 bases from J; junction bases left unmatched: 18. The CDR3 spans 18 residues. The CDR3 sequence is CASSSRPEGQGNKATQYF. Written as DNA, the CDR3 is TGCGCCAGCAGCTCCAGACCCGAGGGACAGGGGAATAAGGCGACCCAGTACTTC.

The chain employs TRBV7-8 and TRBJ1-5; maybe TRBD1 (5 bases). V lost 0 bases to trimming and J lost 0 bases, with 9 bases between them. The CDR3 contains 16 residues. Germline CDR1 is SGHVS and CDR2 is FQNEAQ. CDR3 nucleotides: TGTGCCAGCAGCTTAGCTGGGGGAGATAGCAATCAGCCCCAGCATTTT. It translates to CASSLAGGDSNQPQHF.

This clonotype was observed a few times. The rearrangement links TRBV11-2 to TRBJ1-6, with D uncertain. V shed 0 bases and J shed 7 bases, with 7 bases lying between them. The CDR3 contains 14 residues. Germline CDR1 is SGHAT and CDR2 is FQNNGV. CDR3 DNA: TGTGCCAGCAGCTTAGACAGGTGGAATTCACCCCTCCACTTT. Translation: CASSLDRWNSPLHF.

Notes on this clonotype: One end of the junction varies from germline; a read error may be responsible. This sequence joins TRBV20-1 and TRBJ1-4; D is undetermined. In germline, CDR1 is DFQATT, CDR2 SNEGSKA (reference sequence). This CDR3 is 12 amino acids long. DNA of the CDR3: TGCAGTGTTAGAGATTTCGCCGAAAAACTGTTTTTT. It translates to CSVRDFAEKLFF.

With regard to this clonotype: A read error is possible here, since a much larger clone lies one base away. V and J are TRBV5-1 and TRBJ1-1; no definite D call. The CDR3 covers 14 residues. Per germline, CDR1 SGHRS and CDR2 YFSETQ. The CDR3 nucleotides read TGCGCCAACAGCTTGTTGGGAGAACGAACTGAAGCTTTCTTT. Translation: CANSLLGERTEAFF.

The CDR3 coding sequence is TGTGCCAGCAGCCCGGGACTCCCTTACTACAATGAGCAGTTCTTC. Translating it yields CASSPGLPYYNEQFF. This chain uses TRBV3-1 with TRBJ2-1; a possible D gene is TRBD2 (6 bases). The V end was cut by 4 bases, the J end by 3 bases, with 13 bases between. CDR1 is LGHDT, CDR2 YNNKEL, per germline (reference sequence). CDR3 size: 15 residues.

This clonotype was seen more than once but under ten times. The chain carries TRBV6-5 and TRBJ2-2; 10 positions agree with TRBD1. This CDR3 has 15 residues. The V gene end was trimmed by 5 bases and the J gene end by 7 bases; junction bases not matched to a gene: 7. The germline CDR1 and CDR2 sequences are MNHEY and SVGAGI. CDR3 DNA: TGTGCCAGCAGTCTAGGGACAGGGGTTGGCGGGGAGCTGTTTTTT. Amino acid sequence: CASSLGTGVGGELFF.

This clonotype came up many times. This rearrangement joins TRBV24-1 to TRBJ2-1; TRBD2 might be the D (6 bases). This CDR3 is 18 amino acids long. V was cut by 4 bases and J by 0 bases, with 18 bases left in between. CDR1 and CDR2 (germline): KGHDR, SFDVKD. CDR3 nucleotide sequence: TGTGCCACCAGTGACCCGAAAATTAGCGGAAGCTCCTACAATGAGCAGTTCTTC. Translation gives CATSDPKISGSSYNEQFF.

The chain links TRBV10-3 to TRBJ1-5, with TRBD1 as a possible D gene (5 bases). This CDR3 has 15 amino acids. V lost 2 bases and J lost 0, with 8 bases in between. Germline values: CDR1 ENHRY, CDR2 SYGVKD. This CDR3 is CAISEGQDSNQPQHF. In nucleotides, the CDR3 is TGTGCCATCAGTGAGGGACAAGATAGCAATCAGCCCCAGCATTTT.

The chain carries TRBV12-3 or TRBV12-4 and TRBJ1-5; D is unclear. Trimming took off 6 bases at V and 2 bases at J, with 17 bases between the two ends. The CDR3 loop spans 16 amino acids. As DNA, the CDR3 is TGTGCCAGCAGCCCGATAGGAGGTCTCGGCAATCAGCCCCAGCATTTT. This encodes CASSPIGGLGNQPQHF.

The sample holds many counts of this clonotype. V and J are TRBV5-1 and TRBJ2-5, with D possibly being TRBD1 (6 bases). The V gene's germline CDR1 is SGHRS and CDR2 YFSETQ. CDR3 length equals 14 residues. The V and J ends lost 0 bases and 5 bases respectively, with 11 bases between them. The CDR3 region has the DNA TGCGCCAGCAGCTTGGAACAGGGTGGCGAGACCCAGTACTTC. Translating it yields CASSLEQGGETQYF.

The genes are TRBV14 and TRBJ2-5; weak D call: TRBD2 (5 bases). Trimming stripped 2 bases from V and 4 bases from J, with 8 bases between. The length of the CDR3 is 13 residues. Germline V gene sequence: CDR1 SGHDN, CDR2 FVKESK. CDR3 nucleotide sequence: TGTGCCAGCAGCCAATGGGCGGGAGAGACCCAGTACTTC. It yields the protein CASSQWAGETQYF. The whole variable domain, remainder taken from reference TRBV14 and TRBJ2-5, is EAGVTQFPSHSVIEKGQTVTLRCDPISGHDNLYWYRRVMGKEIKFLLHFVKESKQDESGMPNNRFLAERTGGTYSTLKVQPAELEDSGVYFCASSQWAGETQYFGPGTRLLVL.